Listed here are 14 T cell receptor beta chains from one sample, sequenced in a study of T cells after yellow fever vaccination. TCRdb re-called the 5' RACE reads through MiXCR, storing one row per CDR3 protein. This table has 610,000 or so distinct CDR3 sequences, 10% to 15% appearing once. Source: PBMCs, taken on the day of the yellow fever booster vaccination. These receptors were collected from a man aged 25-40 years who received the YFV17D yellow fever vaccine.

This chain uses TRBV7-6 with TRBJ2-3; D remains ambiguous. From germline, CDR1 is SGHVS and CDR2 FNYEAQ. The CDR3 spans 16 residues. Trimming cost V 4 bases and J 5 bases, with 19 bases left between them. The CDR3, as DNA: TGTGCCAGCAGCTCCCCAGACGGTCCCATGAGAGATACGCAGTATTTT. It yields the protein CASSSPDGPMRDTQYF.

The chain carries TRBV28 and TRBJ2-7; a possible D gene is TRBD1 (5 bases). The germline CDR1 and CDR2 sequences are MDHEN and SYDVKM. V was pared by 5 bases and J by 0 bases, with 23 bases between. The CDR3 covers 18 residues. The CDR3 DNA reads as TGTGCCAGCAGTGGGGCTCTGAGTTCCCGGACGGCCTCCTACGAGCAGTACTTC. Amino acid sequence: CASSGALSSRTASYEQYF.

In its sample, this clonotype was seen many times. V is TRBV27 and J is TRBJ1-6; no reliable D call. Germline values: CDR1 MNHEY, CDR2 SMNVEV (reference sequence). The CDR3 spans 12 residues. Trimming removed 6 bases from V and 6 bases from J, with 6 bases in between. CDR3 in DNA: TGTGCCAGCAGCTGGGTTAATTCACCCCTCCACTTT. It translates to CASSWVNSPLHF.

This clonotype occurred a few times. The CDR3 here is CASSHRGLADHTQYF. CDR3 DNA sequence: TGCGCCAGCAGTCATCGGGGACTAGCGGACCATACGCAGTATTTT. The rearrangement uses TRBV23-1 and TRBJ2-3; TRBD2 agrees at 11 bases. TRBV23-1 has ORF status, its function being uncertain. This CDR3 spans 15 amino acids. J was trimmed by 7 bases and V by 3 bases; bases with no gene match: 6.

This clonotype was picked up many times. This rearrangement joins TRBV5-1 to TRBJ2-7, with D uncertain. Germline CDR1 reads SGHRS; CDR2 reads YFSETQ. V shed 2 bases and J shed 5 bases, with 5 bases lying between them. The CDR3 is made up of 11 amino acids. The CDR3 region is CASSFSDEQYF. The CDR3 DNA follows: TGCGCCAGCAGCTTTAGTGACGAGCAGTACTTC.

The rearrangement joins TRBV28 to TRBJ1-1; D is perhaps TRBD1 (5 bases). Trimming took 6 bases from V and 8 from J, leaving 13 bases between them. The CDR3 runs 12 residues. In germline, CDR1 is MDHEN, CDR2 SYDVKM. The CDR3 loop is CASRRDGREAFF. CDR3 DNA: TGTGCCAGCAGAAGGGACGGCAGAGAAGCTTTCTTT.

This clonotype has a count of ten or more. The chain is built from TRBV4-3 and TRBJ2-7; 7 bases align to TRBD2. J was trimmed by 7 bases and V by 4 bases; bases with no gene match: 16. There are 16 residues in the CDR3. Germline V lookup: CDR1 LGHNA, CDR2 YSLEER. The CDR3 bases are TGCGCCAGCAGCCGAGGGGAGATGACTAGCTCTAGTGAGCAGTACTTC. Residues: CASSRGEMTSSSEQYF.

In this sample, this clonotype turned up a few times. The chain couples TRBV7-2 to TRBJ2-7, with 9 nucleotides matching TRBD2. Germline V gives CDR1 SGHTA, CDR2 FQGNSA. The CDR3 has 15 residues. Losses at the gene ends were 3 bases for V and 6 bases for J; bases not matched to a gene: 9. The chain's CDR3 is CASSFQLGLASEQYF. DNA of the CDR3: TGTGCCAGCAGCTTCCAGCTAGGACTAGCGAGCGAGCAGTACTTC.

This clonotype was observed a few times. The chain recombines TRBV9 with TRBJ2-1; 10 bases are shared with TRBD2. The V and J ends lost 4 bases and 5 bases, in that order; junction bases with no gene match: 15. The CDR3 runs 18 residues. CDR1 and CDR2 from the germline V gene are SGDLS and YYNGEE. The CDR3 DNA reads TGTGCCAGCAGCCCTGGGGTAGCGGGAGGATGGGACCACAATGAGCAGTTCTTC. Translated, it gives CASSPGVAGGWDHNEQFF. Variable domain in full (rest from reference TRBV9 and TRBJ2-1): DSGVTQTPKHLITATGQRVTLRCSPRSGDLSVYWYQQSLDQGLQFLIQYYNGEERAKGNILERFSAQQFPDLHSELNLSSLELGDSALYFCASSPGVAGGWDHNEQFFGPGTRLTVL.

The sample holds a few counts of this clonotype. This chain connects TRBV2 to TRBJ1-6, with D perhaps matching TRBD1 (6 bases). The V gene lost 4 bases and the J gene lost 5 bases, with 12 bases spanning the gap. This CDR3 spans 15 amino acids. Germline loops: CDR1 SNHLY, CDR2 FYNNEI. The CDR3 region is CASSAEGQDNSPLHF. The DNA of the CDR3 is TGTGCCAGCAGTGCGGAGGGACAAGATAATTCACCCCTCCACTTT.

CDR3 region: CASSQERGIGGTQYF. CDR3 bases: TGCGCCAGCAGCCAAGAAAGGGGTATAGGTGGGACCCAGTACTTC. V usage is TRBV4-3 and J usage is TRBJ2-5, with D perhaps matching TRBD1 (5 bases). From germline, CDR1 is LGHNA and CDR2 YSLEER. This CDR3 is 15 amino acids long. Trimming shortened V by 0 bases and J by 7 bases, and 15 bases separated the two germline ends.

A few counts support this clonotype. CDR3 amino acids: CASSKDAATYYGYTF. The DNA of the CDR3 is TGTGCCAGCAGTAAGGACGCCGCCACATATTATGGCTACACCTTC. The chain is built from TRBV27 and TRBJ1-2; no definite D call. This CDR3 contains 15 residues. CDR1 and CDR2 from the germline V gene are MNHEY and SMNVEV (reference sequence). V was shortened by 5 bases and J by 5 bases, with 18 bases between the two germline ends.

J is TRBJ2-7 and V is TRBV12-3 or TRBV12-4, with TRBD1 matching over 7 bases. The CDR3 sequence is 15 residues long. Trimming at V came to 5 bases and at J to 6 bases, leaving 13 bases not matched to a gene. The CDR3 bases are TGTGCCAGCAGTGGGGCCCGTACAGGGGTCCCCGAGCAGTACTTC. Translation: CASSGARTGVPEQYF.

The V gene is TRBV12-3 or TRBV12-4, the J gene TRBJ2-3; 9 positions match TRBD2. This CDR3 is built from 14 residues. Trimming removed 11 bases from V and 8 bases from J; junction bases left unmatched: 14. The CDR3 region has the DNA TGTGCCTCCACATTAGCGGGAGTGAGGGGTACGCAGTATTTT. Protein: CASTLAGVRGTQYF.